These 18 T cell receptor beta chains were sequenced from one sample in a study of blood T cell repertoires in COVID-19. Using immunoSEQ multiplex PCR, the repertoire was profiled, and TCRdb retains in-frame clones only, with some absent. The table lists 220,000 or so clones, over 60% of them singletons, with around 5.1% in the top ten. The sample consisted of peripheral blood. The receptors here all came from a woman aged 65 to 85 with acute or convalescent COVID-19.

The chain is built from TRBV5-4 and TRBJ1-1; possibly TRBD1 for D (6 bases). This CDR3 spans 15 amino acids. The V gene's germline CDR1 is SGHNT and CDR2 YYREEE (reference sequence). Trimming took 4 bases from V and 1 from J, leaving 14 bases between them. CDR3 coding DNA: TGTGCCAGCAGCACCTCCGGGACAAAGAACACTGAAGCTTTCTTT. This translates into CASSTSGTKNTEAFF.

This clone was seen more than once but under ten times. J is TRBJ1-2 and V is TRBV4-1; maybe TRBD1 (5 bases). The CDR3 sequence is 16 residues long. V lost 1 base and J lost 0, with 12 bases in between. Germline CDR1 MGHRA, CDR2 YSYEKL. CDR3 in amino acids: CASSQGRALTNYGYTF. The CDR3 bases are TGCGCCAGCAGCCAAGGCAGGGCTTTAACTAACTATGGCTACACCTTC.

In this sample, this clone turned up a few times. V is TRBV28 and J is TRBJ1-6; D not certain. In germline, CDR1 is MDHEN, CDR2 SYDVKM. This CDR3 is 15 amino acids long. V was trimmed by 7 bases and J by 9 bases, leaving 19 bases between them. CDR3: CASTPGRPGGSPLHF. The CDR3 DNA sequence: TGTGCCAGCACCCCCGGTAGGCCGGGTGGTTCACCCCTCCACTTT.

The chain uses TRBV7-9 and TRBJ1-1; D is perhaps TRBD1 (5 bases). Germline loops: CDR1 SEHNR, CDR2 FQNEAQ (reference sequence). V lost 1 base and J 12 bases, leaving 18 bases between the germline ends. The CDR3 runs to 14 residues. In DNA, the CDR3 is TGTGCCAGCAGCTTAGGGTTAGGGGCCCGCCGGTCTTTCTTT. Translation gives CASSLGLGARRSFF.

This clone has only one observation. This rearrangement joins TRBV6-5 to TRBJ1-1; tentative D call: TRBD1 (5 bases). The ends were cut back, 6 bases at V and 2 bases at J, with 10 bases in the middle. This CDR3 has 13 residues. Germline CDR1 reads MNHEY; CDR2 reads SVGAGI. CDR3 region: CASSRTLNTEAFF. Here the CDR3 DNA reads TGTGCCAGCAGCAGGACACTCAACACTGAAGCTTTCTTT.

The DNA of the CDR3 is TGTGCCGCCTCAACGACTAGTGCCGCCACCGAGCAGTACTTC. Encoded protein: CAASTTSAATEQYF. V gene TRBV3-1 (or the pseudogene TRBV3-2) combines with J gene TRBJ2-7, with D perhaps matching TRBD2 (6 bases). There are 14 residues in the CDR3. The germline CDR1 and CDR2 sequences are LGHDT and YNNKEL (reference sequence). Between the trimmed V and J ends, which lost 11 bases and 6 bases, there was a span of 23 bases.

This clone was detected only a few times. The chain recombines TRBV27 with TRBJ2-7; D possibly corresponds to TRBD2 (6 bases). This CDR3 contains 14 residues. V was shortened by 2 bases and J by 5 bases, with 13 bases between the two germline ends. Germline assignment: CDR1 MNHEY and CDR2 SMNVEV (reference sequence). CDR3 amino acids: CASSLRNRRDEQYF. The CDR3 DNA reads TGTGCCAGCAGTTTAAGGAACAGGAGGGACGAGCAGTACTTC.

This clone was observed a handful of times. The chain employs TRBV3-1 (or the pseudogene TRBV3-2) and TRBJ1-1; D might be TRBD1 (6 bases). The length of the CDR3 is 13 residues. Germline V gene sequence: CDR1 LGHDT, CDR2 YNNKEL (reference sequence). The V and J ends lost 2 bases and 6 bases respectively, with 10 bases between them. DNA for the CDR3: TGTGCCAGCAGCCAAAACAGGGTGGCTGAAGCTTTCTTT. It translates to CASSQNRVAEAFF.

The CDR3 here is CASSPGSSGANVLTF. The CDR3 region has the DNA TGTGCCAGCTCACCGGGCAGCTCTGGGGCCAACGTCCTGACTTTC. J is TRBJ2-6 and V is TRBV18; D unclear. The V gene lost 3 bases and the J gene lost 0 bases, with 6 bases spanning the gap. In germline, CDR1 is KGHSH, CDR2 LQKENI. The CDR3 is 15 amino acids.

This clone was counted once. The rearrangement joins TRBV6-1 to TRBJ2-7, with unresolved D. The CDR3 spans 11 residues. V gave up 3 bases and J gave up 4 bases, with 4 bases separating them. Germline CDR1 is MNHNS and CDR2 is SASEGT. The CDR3 sequence: CASSDLYEQYF. As DNA, the CDR3 is TGTGCCAGCAGTGACTTATACGAGCAGTACTTC.

The chain is built from TRBV5-1 and TRBJ2-5; 14 nucleotides align to TRBD2. With 1 base clipped from V and 5 bases from J, the junction kept 4 bases outside the gene matches. The CDR3 has 16 amino acids. Germline V lookup: CDR1 SGHRS, CDR2 YFSETQ. For the CDR3, the DNA is TGCGCCAGCAGCTTGCAGACTAGCGGGAGGGCGGAGACCCAGTACTTC. It codes for CASSLQTSGRAETQYF.

J is TRBJ1-6 and V is TRBV7-9; D is unresolved. The CDR3 length is 13 residues. The germline gives CDR1 SEHNR, CDR2 FQNEAQ (reference sequence). Trimming removed 3 bases from V and 7 bases from J, with 7 bases in between. The CDR3 loop reads CASSFGLNSPLHF. The DNA for the CDR3 is TGTGCCAGCAGCTTTGGCCTCAATTCACCCCTCCACTTT.

This sequence joins TRBV18 and TRBJ1-2; 9 bases fit TRBD1. CDR3 size: 14 residues. In germline, CDR1 is KGHSH, CDR2 LQKENI. V gave up 3 bases and J gave up 6 bases; unmatched junction bases: 5. The CDR3 is CASSPDRGLDGYTF. CDR3 nucleotide sequence: TGTGCCAGCTCACCGGACAGGGGATTGGATGGCTACACCTTC.

The chain uses TRBV2 and TRBJ2-1; 12 positions match TRBD2. V lost 6 bases, J lost 7 bases, and 4 bases stayed unmatched. The CDR3 contains 14 residues. Per the germline V gene, CDR1 is SNHLY and CDR2 is FYNNEI. The CDR3 DNA follows: TGTGCCAGCAGACCCACTAGCGGGAGGAATGAGCAGTTCTTC. Translated, it gives CASRPTSGRNEQFF.

The J gene is TRBJ2-7, the V gene TRBV5-1; 9 bases fit TRBD2. In germline, CDR1 is SGHRS, CDR2 YFSETQ. With 4 bases clipped from V and 6 bases from J, the junction kept 8 bases outside the gene matches. The CDR3 is 14 amino acids. The CDR3 bases are TGCGCCAGCAGCCCCTATAGCGGGGGAGGCGAGCAGTACTTC. Translating it yields CASSPYSGGGEQYF. The variable domain in full, completed from reference TRBV5-1 and TRBJ2-7, reads KAGVTQTPRYLIKTRGQQVTLSCSPISGHRSVSWYQQTPGQGLQFLFEYFSETQRNKGNFPGRFSGRQFSNSRSEMNVSTLELGDSALYLCASSPYSGGGEQYFGPGTRLTVT.

The chain recombines TRBV3-1 (or the pseudogene TRBV3-2) with TRBJ2-7, with 10 bases aligning to TRBD2. V gave up 5 bases and J gave up 2 bases; unmatched junction bases: 3. Looked up from germline, CDR1 is LGHDT and CDR2 is YNNKEL (reference sequence). The CDR3 contains 14 residues. In nucleotides, the CDR3 is TGTGCCAGCAGCGAAGGACTAGCGGCCTACGAGCAGTACTTC. It codes for CASSEGLAAYEQYF.

This chain connects TRBV28 to TRBJ2-4; TRBD1 aligns across 9 bases. There are 14 residues in the CDR3. Germline assignment: CDR1 MDHEN and CDR2 SYDVKM. The V and J ends lost 5 bases and 6 bases, in that order; junction bases with no gene match: 5. The CDR3 loop is CASSTLDRGNIQYF. Here the CDR3 DNA reads TGTGCCAGCAGTACTCTGGACAGGGGAAACATTCAGTACTTC.

This chain connects TRBV30 to TRBJ2-1; 7 bases align to TRBD2. V trimming: 3 bases; J trimming: 11 bases; junction bases outside the gene matches: 13. Per germline, CDR1 GTSNPN and CDR2 SVGIG (reference sequence). This CDR3 spans 14 amino acids. CDR3 protein: CAWSLGGGGFQQFF. CDR3 nucleotide sequence: TGTGCCTGGAGCCTGGGGGGGGGTGGATTTCAGCAGTTCTTC.